The 20 T cell receptor beta chains listed next were all sequenced from one sample in a study of blood T cell repertoires in COVID-19. TCRdb's table, derived via immunoSEQ multiplex PCR, lists solely in-frame clones and lacks some. Counted here are approximately 350,000 clones, more than 70% occurring once; the ten biggest clones make up approximately 3%. The sequenced sample was peripheral blood. These receptor sequences come from a woman in her 30s with COVID-19, enrolled during active disease.

This clone was recorded once. The chain has TRBV2 and TRBJ2-7; 8 nucleotides line up with TRBD1. This CDR3 is 14 amino acids long. The ends lost 7 bases at V and 0 bases at J; junction bases unmatched: 5. Germline assignment: CDR1 SNHLY and CDR2 FYNNEI. Here the CDR3 reads CASTGQGLSYEQYF. In DNA, the CDR3 is TGTGCCAGCACTGGACAGGGCCTCTCCTACGAGCAGTACTTC.

V gene TRBV9 combines with J gene TRBJ1-2, with 7 bases identical to TRBD1. Germline assignment: CDR1 SGDLS and CDR2 YYNGEE. The CDR3 is 15 amino acids. Losses at the gene ends were 3 bases for V and 8 bases for J; bases not matched to a gene: 13. CDR3 bases: TGTGCCAGCAGCGATCGACTGACAGGGAAAGGGGGCTACACCTTC. Translation: CASSDRLTGKGGYTF.

The rearrangement uses TRBV9 and TRBJ2-7; 11 bases align to TRBD2. V gave up 0 bases and J gave up 4 bases; unmatched junction bases: 6. The germline V gene encodes CDR1 SGDLS and CDR2 YYNGEE. This CDR3 spans 16 amino acids. CDR3 protein: CASSVGITSGGYEQYF. The CDR3 DNA follows: TGTGCCAGCAGCGTAGGAATAACTAGCGGGGGATACGAGCAGTACTTC.

This chain connects TRBV5-1 to TRBJ1-1; D possibly corresponds to TRBD1 (6 bases). The length of the CDR3 is 16 residues. Trimming left V 0 bases short and J 0 bases short, with 12 bases between. Germline values: CDR1 SGHRS, CDR2 YFSETQ. The CDR3 loop reads CASSLAGTSLNTEAFF. CDR3 DNA: TGCGCCAGCAGCTTGGCGGGGACATCTCTGAACACTGAAGCTTTCTTT.

CDR3 bases: TGTGCCAGCAGCCCCCTCGGGGGGTGGGTAGGAGAGACCCAGTACTTC. As protein: CASSPLGGWVGETQYF. The chain uses TRBV11-2 and TRBJ2-5; the match to TRBD2 covers 7 bases. Germline CDR1 is SGHAT and CDR2 is FQNNGV. This CDR3 has 16 residues. Unmatched junction bases numbered 13, after V lost 5 bases and J lost 4 bases. Using reference TRBV11-2 and TRBJ2-5 for the parts outside the CDR3, the full variable domain is EAGVAQSPRYKIIEKRQSVAFWCNPISGHATLYWYQQILGQGPKLLIQFQNNGVVDDSQLPKDRFSAERLKGVDSTLKIQPAKLEDSAVYLCASSPLGGWVGETQYFGPGTRLLVL.

This clone was detected only once. The J gene is TRBJ2-4, the V gene TRBV10-1; TRBD1 is a possible D gene (7 bases). V was shortened by 3 bases and J by 4 bases, with 13 bases between the two germline ends. The germline V gene encodes CDR1 WNHNN and CDR2 SYGVQD (reference sequence). This CDR3 spans 15 amino acids. CDR3 nucleotides: TGCGCCAGCAGTGATTGCGGGACAGCAAAAAACATTCAGTACTTC. Its protein is CASSDCGTAKNIQYF.

The V and J genes are TRBV6-4 and TRBJ1-1; 8 positions agree with TRBD1. V was pared by 6 bases and J by 9 bases, with 15 bases of the junction left unmatched. Germline assignment: CDR1 MRHNA and CDR2 SNTAGT. The CDR3 totals 15 residues. CDR3 in DNA: TGTGCCAGCAGACAAAACCGGGACAGGCTCTCTCAAGCTTTCTTT. Protein sequence: CASRQNRDRLSQAFF.

V usage is TRBV7-9 and J usage is TRBJ2-1; D remains unclear. Trimming shortened V by 3 bases and J by 9 bases, and 15 bases separated the two germline ends. CDR3 length: 14 residues. Germline V gene lookup returns CDR1 SEHNR and CDR2 FQNEAQ (reference sequence). CDR3 residues: CASSFFRSSSEQFF. CDR3 nucleotides: TGTGCCAGCAGCTTCTTTCGGAGCTCTAGTGAGCAGTTCTTC.

The CDR3 reads CASSEASVSYQETQYF. The DNA for the CDR3 is TGCGCCAGCAGTGAGGCATCCGTTTCGTACCAAGAGACCCAGTACTTC. The V call is TRBV23-1, the J call TRBJ2-5; no clear D. TRBV23-1 falls under the ORF class, with uncertain function. This CDR3 has 16 residues. V lost 5 bases to trimming and J lost 0 bases, with 16 bases between them.

The chain carries TRBV28 and TRBJ1-3; 10 bases match TRBD1. Germline V CDR1 and CDR2: MDHEN, SYDVKM. J was trimmed by 3 bases and V by 8 bases; bases with no gene match: 10. The CDR3 has 16 residues. The CDR3 DNA is TGTGCCAGCTTTTCAACCGGACAGGGGGGTGGAAACACCATATATTTT. Translating gives CASFSTGQGGGNTIYF.

The chain uses TRBV9 and TRBJ2-1, with TRBD2 matching 8 bases. V dropped 0 bases and J dropped 8; count of bases not matched to a gene: 4. Germline lookup yields CDR1 SGDLS and CDR2 YYNGEE. The CDR3 spans 14 residues. This CDR3 reads CASSVGSGNHEQFF. The DNA of the CDR3 is TGTGCCAGCAGCGTAGGTAGCGGGAACCATGAGCAGTTCTTC.

In its sample, this clone was seen once. The chain recombines TRBV5-4 with TRBJ2-3; TRBD2 matches 8 bases. The CDR3 consists of 14 residues. V shed 4 bases and J 3 bases; nucleotides not matched to a gene: 4. CDR1 is SGHNT and CDR2 is YYREEE in the germline V gene (reference sequence). CDR3 nucleotide sequence: TGTGCCAGCAGCCCGGGGGGGGCGACAGATACGCAGTATTTT. This encodes CASSPGGATDTQYF.

The chain combines TRBV6-5 with TRBJ2-7; D may be TRBD1 (6 bases). The germline gives CDR1 MNHEY, CDR2 SVGAGI. The CDR3 sequence is 12 residues long. Trimming removed 6 bases from V and 2 bases from J, with 8 bases in between. CDR3 residues: CASRTGPYEQYV. The CDR3 nucleotides read TGTGCCAGCAGGACAGGCCCCTACGAGCAGTACGTC.

The gene calls are TRBV28 and TRBJ1-4; D gene uncertain. Trimming removed 6 bases from V and 5 bases from J, with 19 bases in between. CDR3 length: 16 amino acids. The germline CDR1 and CDR2 sequences are MDHEN and SYDVKM. The CDR3: CASSPLVGRRNEKLFF. CDR3 nucleotide sequence: TGTGCCAGCAGCCCTTTGGTTGGCAGGAGGAATGAAAAACTGTTTTTT.

J is TRBJ2-1 and V is TRBV19, with 7 bases aligning to TRBD1. From germline, CDR1 is LNHDA and CDR2 SQIVND (reference sequence). CDR3 length equals 16 residues. The V and J ends lost 2 bases and 5 bases, in that order; junction bases with no gene match: 9. For the CDR3, the DNA is TGTGCCAGTAGTATATATCGGGACAGACATAACAATGAGCAGTTCTTC. It encodes CASSIYRDRHNNEQFF.

The chain is built from TRBV2 and TRBJ2-1; a possible D gene is TRBD2 (5 bases). Trimming cost V 0 bases and J 3 bases, with 12 bases left between them. This CDR3 region has 16 residues. Germline-derived CDR1 and CDR2 are SNHLY and FYNNEI. CDR3 protein: CASSEARTPNYNEQFF. DNA for the CDR3: TGTGCCAGCAGTGAAGCGCGGACTCCTAACTACAATGAGCAGTTCTTC.

The chain uses TRBV2 and TRBJ2-7, with 10 nucleotides matching TRBD1. Trimming removed 5 bases from V and 5 bases from J; junction bases left unmatched: 6. Germline V gene sequence: CDR1 SNHLY, CDR2 FYNNEI. The CDR3 runs to 14 residues. Written as DNA, the CDR3 is TGTGCCAGCAGTCCGGGGACAGGGGTAGACGAGCAGTACTTC. Translating it yields CASSPGTGVDEQYF. Full variable domain (rest looked up from reference TRBV2 and TRBJ2-7): EPEVTQTPSHQVTQMGQEVILRCVPISNHLYFYWYRQILGQKVEFLVSFYNNEISEKSEIFDDQFSVERPDGSNFTLKIRSTKLEDSAMYFCASSPGTGVDEQYFGPGTRLTVT.

This sequence joins TRBV4-1 and TRBJ2-3, with 7 bases matching TRBD1. V trimming: 0 bases; J trimming: 6 bases; junction bases outside the gene matches: 9. CDR3 length equals 16 residues. The germline gives CDR1 MGHRA, CDR2 YSYEKL. The CDR3 DNA follows: TGCGCCAGCAGCCAAGAAACAGGGGCGAATGTTGATACGCAGTATTTT. As protein: CASSQETGANVDTQYF.

The chain has TRBV7-9 and TRBJ2-5; D may be TRBD2 (6 bases). Germline-derived CDR1 and CDR2 are SEHNR and FQNEAQ (reference sequence). V shed 5 bases and J shed 5 bases, with 18 bases lying between them. The CDR3 length is 15 residues. In DNA form, the CDR3 reads TGTGCCAGCAGCAAAAATACCCCCGGAGGGGAGACCCAGTACTTC. It yields the protein CASSKNTPGGETQYF.

The V and J genes are TRBV10-2 and TRBJ2-7; D gene uncertain. The CDR3 length is 13 residues. Trimming removed 3 bases at V and 2 bases at J, with 8 bases between. Germline V gives CDR1 WSHSY, CDR2 SAAADI. The CDR3 region has the DNA TGCGCCAGCAGTGACTTGCGCACCTACGAGCAGTACTTC. Protein sequence: CASSDLRTYEQYF.